The present T cell receptor beta chain was sequenced within a study of blood T cell repertoires in COVID-19. For the study at large: Sources were T cells, B-cell-depleted T cells, or PBMCs; the material itself was cDNA or gDNA.

Produced via immunoSEQ multiplex PCR; TCRdb's table is partial and in-frame only. Seen here are 250,000 to 300,000 clones, roughly 83% observed once, and the top ten hold 3.5% to 5.5%. The CDR3 length is 15 residues. V trimming: 4 bases; J trimming: 2 bases; junction bases outside the gene matches: 6. Germline CDR1 and CDR2: SGDLS and YYNGEE. The source material was peripheral blood. The gene calls are TRBV9 and TRBJ2-3, with TRBD2 identical over 8 bases. The TCR comes from a man aged 60-69 years who had recovered from COVID-19. CDR3 nucleotides: TGTGCCAGCAGCTTTAGCGGGGTAGTCACAGATACGCAGTATTTT. Residues: CASSFSGVVTDTQYF.